The following is a T cell receptor beta chain sequence with its context. Its specificity is not known. Germline V gene lookup returns CDR1 MNHNY and CDR2 SVGAGI (reference sequence). This CDR3 spans 15 amino acids. J gave up 1 base and V 4 bases, and 3 bases lay outside the gene matches. This sample is part of a study of cytomegalovirus exposure and HLA in healthy donors. From the 120-subject validation cohort, which was separate from the roughly 700-subject first cohort, the donors were drawn. Sequencing used immunoSEQ multiplex PCR; TCRdb keeps in-frame clones, though not all of them. The sample lists some 60,000 clones, more than 90% occurring once. General study points: A list of around 160 TCR beta chains associated with cytomegalovirus was given. There were some public TCRs occurring in many donors, but most TCR sequences were rare.

Sequencing was performed on PBMCs. The sequence was collected from a man aged 18-30 years in good health and CMV-seronegative. This rearrangement joins TRBV6-6 to TRBJ2-7, with TRBD2 matching over 11 bases. CDR3 sequence (DNA): TGTGCCAGCAGTTCCCTAGCGGGAGGTTCCTACGAGCAGTACTTC. It yields the protein CASSSLAGGSYEQYF.